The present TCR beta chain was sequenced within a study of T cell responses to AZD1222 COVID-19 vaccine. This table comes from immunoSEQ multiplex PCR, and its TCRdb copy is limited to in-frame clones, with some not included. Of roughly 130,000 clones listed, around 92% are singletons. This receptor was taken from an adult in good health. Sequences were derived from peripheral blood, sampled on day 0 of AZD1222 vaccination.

In DNA form, the CDR3 reads TGTGCCAGCAGCTTCCTTAAGATCGCTAGTAGCACAGATACGCAGTATTTT. This gives the protein CASSFLKIASSTDTQYF. The chain couples TRBV7-2 to TRBJ2-3; D is unresolved. Per germline, CDR1 SGHTA and CDR2 FQGNSA. The CDR3 is 17 residues long. Trimming shortened V by 3 bases and J by 0 bases, and 16 bases separated the two germline ends.